This T cell receptor (beta chain) was profiled in a study of response to subunit inactivated influenza vaccine. TCRdb reanalysed the RT-PCR reads using MiXCR and keeps one entry per CDR3 protein. The sample contains about 620,000 distinct CDR3 sequences, approximately 10% of which appear only once. This clonotype was observed a handful of times. CDR1 LGHNA and CDR2 YSLEER come from the germline V gene. V was cut by 2 bases and J by 7 bases, with 11 bases left in between. The length of the CDR3 is 13 residues. These same records also appear under a second study, on T cells expressing NK-cell markers. As reported in that work: With UMIs, 5'RACE template switching was used to make TCR beta cDNA. Among the eight sequenced donors, seven tested HCMV-seropositive and one tested seronegative. Several of the experiments relied on an anti-gamma-delta TCR antibody so that only alpha-beta TCR T cells were sorted. One observes that, in a handful of donors, these clonotypes were also the leading ones within the CD3+CD56-NKG2C+ fraction. HCMV specificity of expanded NKG2C+ T cell clones remained unclear.

The starting material was PBMCs from blood, obtained on the day of vaccination. This receptor was taken from a man aged 45-60 years who received an inactivated influenza vaccine. The genes are TRBV4-3 and TRBJ1-2, with D perhaps TRBD1 (6 bases). CDR3: CASSQSGAGGYTF. CDR3 nucleotide sequence: TGCGCCAGCAGCCAATCAGGGGCGGGTGGCTACACCTTC.